A selection of T cell receptor beta chains follows, all from one sample in a study of coeliac disease. Generated by immunoSEQ multiplex PCR, the TCRdb table keeps only in-frame clones and is missing some. The sample lists 7,200 or so clones, 65% to 80% occurring once. Sequenced input: lamina propria lymphocytes from the gut. Every receptor here comes from a woman between 18 and 29 years old with active celiac disease. Each CDR3 is given with its conserved first and last residue. A D gene is named only where the DNA matches it firmly. Size tells how often a clone was seen (once, few, many) or the class of an expanded clone, and some rows leave it out.

j_gene,d_gene,v_gene,abundance,CDR3aa
TRBJ1-1,TRBD1,TRBV2,.,CASSESNDRGMRTEAFF
TRBJ2-7,TRBD2,TRBV30,.,CAWAPTGGRLAGAF
TRBJ1-2,.,TRBV7-2,.,CASSPGTLGYTF
TRBJ2-7,.,TRBV4-1,.,CASSQDFQGFFGYGTLLYEQYF
TRBJ1-1,.,TRBV7-9,.,CASSQQGNTEAFF
TRBJ1-1,.,TRBV19,.,CAASSIPDMNTEAFF
TRBJ1-5,.,TRBV21-1,.,CASSKAGQGALDSNQPQHF
TRBJ2-5,.,TRBV23-1,.,CASSQSAGTDTETQYF
TRBJ1-1,.,TRBV6-5,once,CASKVYGYGGTEAFF
TRBJ2-7,.,TRBV20-1,.,CSAQGNYEQYF
TRBJ2-1,.,TRBV27,.,CASSLARLHYNEQFF
TRBJ2-7,.,TRBV6-6,.,CASSYGKQDEYEQYF
TRBJ2-7,.,TRBV15,few,CATSRDRGGTYEQYF
TRBJ1-6,.,TRBV7-9,.,CASSFGDNSPLHF
TRBJ2-7,.,TRBV11-3,.,CASSDRGGEQYF
TRBJ2-3,.,TRBV13,.,CASSPITGRTDTQYF
TRBJ2-2,TRBD2,TRBV5-6,.,CASSLAGGPLGGLFF
TRBJ1-2,TRBD1,TRBV19,.,CASSTQGANYGYTF
TRBJ2-2,.,TRBV5-1,.,CASSLADSQTGELFF
TRBJ2-7,TRBD1,TRBV18,.,CASSPWDRGHEQYF
TRBJ2-1,TRBD1,TRBV19,.,CASSIGDRVGWDEQFF
TRBJ1-2,TRBD1,TRBV15,.,CATSREYRGSGGYTF
TRBJ1-4,TRBD1,TRBV6-5,.,CASRHRGVPEKLFF
TRBJ2-7,TRBD2,TRBV5-1,once,CASSLSTAGDPHEQYF
TRBJ2-6,.,TRBV19,few,CASSMWGDGANVLTF
TRBJ2-7,.,TRBV4-1,.,CASSQNADYEQYF
TRBJ2-7,TRBD1,TRBV6-1,.,CASRDPFGTDEQYF
TRBJ1-2,TRBD1,TRBV11-2,few,CASTTTGGNGYTF
TRBJ1-1,.,TRBV5-4,few,CASSFQGMNTEAFF
TRBJ2-7,.,TRBV27,.,CASSLQGTTYEQYF
TRBJ1-1,.,TRBV5-1,.,CASSLGQGLTEAFF
TRBJ1-2,.,TRBV6-1,.,CASSEGHYYGYTF
TRBJ2-3,TRBD2,TRBV4-2,.,CASSLGLAGAPSTDTQYF
TRBJ1-1,.,TRBV29-1,.,CSVEVAAMNTEAFF
TRBJ2-5,.,TRBV7-9,few,CASSLVGGIGETQYF
TRBJ1-2,.,TRBV9,few,CASSVSTGYGYTF
TRBJ2-7,TRBD1,TRBV5-1,.,CASSLWQGAISYEQYF
TRBJ2-1,.,TRBV12-5,.,CASGLSTRPYTWEQFF
TRBJ1-1,.,TRBV7-6,.,CASSLNRPGSMNTEAFF
TRBJ2-3,TRBD2,TRBV9,.,CASSVLGLTSTDTQYF
TRBJ2-3,.,TRBV5-6,.,CASSLLGTDTQYF
TRBJ2-3,TRBD2,TRBV6-1,.,CASSNSGSWTDTQYF
TRBJ2-5,TRBD2,TRBV12-5,few,CASGRGGEQETQYF
TRBJ1-1,.,TRBV13,.,CASRPQGRNTEAFF
TRBJ2-3,TRBD2,TRBV9,.,CASSPAGGSTDTQYF
TRBJ1-2,.,TRBV5-6,.,CASSLVGDRRGSGYTF
TRBJ2-2,TRBD2,TRBV10-1,.,CASSPTRMGLAGGPNTGELFF
TRBJ2-7,TRBD2,TRBV7-8,few,CASSLGGGADYEQYF